A selection of T cell receptor beta chains follows, all from one sample in a study of vaccination and CD4 T cells after COVID-19. These receptors' antigens are unknown. TCRdb reanalysed the PCR reads using MiXCR and keeps one entry per CDR3 protein. Seen here are 20,000 to 25,000 distinct CDR3 sequences, approximately 65% observed once, and the top ten hold about 21%. Sequences were derived from CD4+ T cells from blood, cultured in vitro, sampled before SARS-CoV-2 vaccination. The receptors were sampled from a human donor who received a COVID-19 vaccine. Each CDR3 is given with its conserved first and last residue. Fields, in order: D gene, V gene, J gene, clone size, CDR3 protein, CDR3 DNA. D genes are given only for firm matches. Part of the rows lack a size; the others show once, few, many or a class for expanded clones.

>TRBD2|TRBV10-2|TRBJ2-1|-
CASRPGNGGADEQFF
TGCGCCAGCAGACCAGGGAACGGGGGGGCCGATGAGCAGTTCTTC
>-|TRBV30|TRBJ1-2|-
CAWSFQTNYGYTF
TGTGCCTGGAGTTTCCAGACCAACTATGGCTACACCTTC
>TRBD2|TRBV20-1|TRBJ2-3|-
CSARPGGRVADTQYF
TGCAGTGCTAGACCGGGGGGGCGAGTGGCAGATACGCAGTATTTT
>-|TRBV7-2|TRBJ1-2|few
CASSLYGKNYGYTF
TGTGCCAGCAGTTTATATGGGAAGAACTATGGCTACACCTTC
>-|TRBV12-5|TRBJ1-2|-
CASGFQETVTLYGYTF
TGTGCTAGTGGTTTCCAAGAGACAGTAACACTCTATGGCTACACCTTC
>TRBD1|TRBV28|TRBJ1-5|-
CASSPMGDRGFNQPQHF
TGTGCCAGCAGTCCAATGGGGGACAGGGGGTTTAATCAGCCCCAGCATTTT
>TRBD1|TRBV6-1|TRBJ2-5|-
CASSEALGQGANGETQYF
TGTGCCAGCAGTGAAGCGCTGGGACAGGGGGCTAATGGGGAGACCCAGTACTTC
>-|TRBV27|TRBJ2-5|-
CASSSLRAGKETQYF
TGTGCCAGCAGTTCCCTCCGGGCAGGGAAAGAGACCCAGTACTTC
>TRBD1|TRBV6-5|TRBJ2-7|-
CASSYDGGTGRVMEQYF
TGTGCCAGCAGTTATGATGGGGGGACAGGGAGGGTTATGGAGCAGTACTTC
>-|TRBV24-1|TRBJ1-2|-
CATSDLGQIGGYTF
TGTGCCACCAGTGATTTGGGGCAGATTGGCGGCTACACCTTC
>-|TRBV30|TRBJ1-1|-
CARLGGTEAFF
TGTGCCCGTCTGGGGGGCACTGAAGCTTTCTTT
>-|TRBV7-8|TRBJ2-1|-
CASSLQGSSYNEQFF
TGTGCCAGCAGCTTGCAGGGTAGCTCCTACAATGAGCAGTTCTTC
>-|TRBV20-1|TRBJ2-5|-
CSATRPAQETQYF
TGCAGTGCTACACGGCCGGCTCAAGAGACCCAGTACTTC
>TRBD1|TRBV20-1|TRBJ1-4|few
CSATTGRGEKLFF
TGCAGTGCTACGACAGGGCGAGGTGAAAAACTGTTTTTT
>TRBD1|TRBV10-2|TRBJ1-5|-
CASSTATGSNQPQHF
TGCGCCAGCAGTACCGCGACAGGGAGCAATCAGCCCCAGCATTTT
>TRBD1|TRBV6-1|TRBJ1-5|-
CASSPGTGGNSNQPQHF
TGTGCCAGCAGCCCCGGGACAGGGGGCAATAGCAATCAGCCCCAGCATTTT
>TRBD2|TRBV12-3/TRBV12-4|TRBJ2-3|-
CASSLAGLALDTQYF
TGTGCCAGCAGTTTAGCGGGACTAGCCCTCGATACGCAGTATTTT
>TRBD1|TRBV24-1|TRBJ2-2|few
CATSDRQGSNTGELFF
TGTGCCACCAGTGACCGACAGGGATCGAACACCGGGGAGCTGTTTTTT
>TRBD1|TRBV7-2|TRBJ2-7|-
CASSTDRGRYEQYF
TGTGCCAGCAGCACGGACAGGGGGCGCTACGAGCAGTACTTC
>TRBD1|TRBV10-3|TRBJ2-5|-
CAISEPDRGRNQETQYF
TGTGCCATCAGTGAGCCGGACAGGGGACGGAACCAAGAGACCCAGTACTTC
>-|TRBV19|TRBJ1-2|few
CASSPPIDSGRSYGYTF
TGTGCCAGTAGTCCCCCGATCGACTCGGGCAGGAGCTATGGCTACACCTTC
>TRBD2|TRBV19|TRBJ2-5|-
CASRPSGTSKGETQYF
TGTGCCAGTAGACCCTCCGGGACTAGTAAAGGAGAGACCCAGTACTTC
>-|TRBV28|TRBJ1-2|-
CASNRANYGYTF
TGTGCCAGCAATCGGGCGAACTATGGCTACACCTTC
>TRBD2|TRBV30|TRBJ2-3|few
CAWSVGGGASGTQYF
TGTGCCTGGAGTGTGGGCGGGGGGGCATCTGGCACGCAGTATTTT
>TRBD2|TRBV24-1|TRBJ2-3|-
CATSDDTSGAITDTQYF
TGTGCCACCAGTGACGATACTAGCGGTGCGATCACAGATACGCAGTATTTT
>-|TRBV7-9|TRBJ2-7|few
CASSSTRGRHEQYF
TGTGCCAGCAGCTCCACGAGAGGGCGCCACGAGCAGTACTTC